These 23 T cell receptor beta chains share one sample of origin, sequenced in a study of metastatic and nonmetastatic thyroid tumors. All patients were untreated before thyroid surgery. Through MiXCR, TCRdb re-clonotyped the PCR reads. The table has 15,000 to 20,000 clones, around a third seen once. Sequenced sample: tumor tissue. Receptors were obtained from a male donor with papillary thyroid cancer or a benign thyroid nodule (not recorded which). Some clones in this sample may be carry-over from other donors' samples.

This clone has only a few counts. The chain uses TRBV10-3 and TRBJ1-1; no reliable D call. The germline V gene has CDR1 ENHRY and CDR2 SYGVKD. Deletions cut 10 bases from V and 8 bases from J, with 14 bases between. This CDR3 has 11 amino acids. This CDR3 reads CATYGRTEAFF. The DNA of the CDR3 is TGTGCCACCTATGGGAGGACCGAAGCTTTCTTT.

This clone occurred a few times. The chain combines TRBV27 with TRBJ2-7; 11 bases are a match to TRBD2. The CDR3 has 15 amino acids. Per the germline V gene, CDR1 is MNHEY and CDR2 is SMNVEV (reference sequence). The V gene end was trimmed by 4 bases and the J gene end by 3 bases; junction bases not matched to a gene: 5. CDR3 DNA sequence: TGTGCCAGCAGTTCACGACTAGCGGGGTTCTACGAGCAGTACTTC. It yields the protein CASSSRLAGFYEQYF.

This clone is a singleton in its sample. This chain links TRBV20-1 with TRBJ1-1; D call uncertain. CDR3 size: 13 residues. V was cut by 5 bases and J by 3 bases, with 13 bases left in between. CDR1 DFQATT and CDR2 SNEGSKA come from the germline V gene (reference sequence). This CDR3 is CSASAYMDTEAFF. CDR3 coding DNA: TGCAGTGCTTCCGCGTACATGGACACTGAAGCTTTCTTT.

The chain employs TRBV20-1 and TRBJ2-7; 12 bases align to TRBD2. The length of the CDR3 is 16 residues. Germline CDR1 DFQATT, CDR2 SNEGSKA (reference sequence). Germline trimming cut 6 bases from V and 5 bases from J; bases unmatched to any gene: 14. CDR3 DNA sequence: TGCAGTGCCAATTGCAGACTAGCGGGAGCAGGCGACGAGCAGTACTTC. Its protein is CSANCRLAGAGDEQYF.

This clone has a count of ten or more. V and J are TRBV4-2 and TRBJ1-2, with unresolved D. The germline CDR1 and CDR2 sequences are LGHNA and YNFKEQ. CDR3 size: 17 residues. V gave up 0 bases and J gave up 8 bases, with 22 bases separating them. CDR3 loop: CASSQDRVGGTLRGYTF. The CDR3, as DNA: TGTGCCAGCAGCCAAGATCGGGTCGGCGGTACCTTGCGGGGCTACACCTTC.

This clone turned up a few times. The chain has TRBV28 and TRBJ1-3; no reliable D call. The CDR3 contains 14 residues. Germline CDR1 reads MDHEN; CDR2 reads SYDVKM. V gave up 5 bases and J gave up 11 bases, with 19 bases separating them. The CDR3 DNA reads as TGTGCCAGCAGTCCGACTGGGTCCCTTGTGGCCATATATTTT. As protein: CASSPTGSLVAIYF.

In DNA form, the CDR3 reads TGCAGTGCTAGAGAGTTCCAAGCGGGAGAGAAAAATGAGCAGTTCTTC. This sequence encodes CSAREFQAGEKNEQFF. This chain uses TRBV20-1 with TRBJ2-1; 8 bases line up with TRBD2. After removal of 0 bases from V and 7 bases from J, the junction contained 11 bases not matched to a gene. Per the germline V gene, CDR1 is DFQATT and CDR2 is SNEGSKA (reference sequence). CDR3 length: 16 residues.

This clone was counted between two and nine times. The gene calls are TRBV10-1 and TRBJ1-1; D may be TRBD1 (6 bases). The CDR3 has 17 residues. Trimming removed 0 bases at V and 4 bases at J, with 18 bases between. Germline-derived CDR1 and CDR2 are WNHNN and SYGVQD (reference sequence). In DNA form, the CDR3 reads TGCGCCAGCAGTGAGTCAGGAGCAGGGAGGGGGGGCACTGAAGCTTTCTTT. This codes for CASSESGAGRGGTEAFF.

The gene calls are TRBV5-1 and TRBJ2-7; 8 bases agree with TRBD1. The germline gives CDR1 SGHRS, CDR2 YFSETQ. The CDR3 totals 16 residues. The trim removed 0 bases at V and 8 bases at J, leaving 13 bases unmatched. CDR3 nucleotides: TGCGCCAGCAGCTTGGGGGACGGCAGGGGGCCTGGTAAGCAGTACTTC. This encodes CASSLGDGRGPGKQYF.

J is TRBJ2-1 and V is TRBV9; 12 bases line up with TRBD2. The length of the CDR3 is 20 residues. V lost 3 bases and J lost 6; bases outside the gene matches: 19. The germline V gene has CDR1 SGDLS and CDR2 YYNGEE. Here the CDR3 DNA reads TGTGCCAGCAGCGCAACCGAGTCTTACTGTCTAGCGGGAGGGGGCAATGAGCAGTTCTTC. Amino acids: CASSATESYCLAGGGNEQFF. Looking up the rest from reference TRBV9 and TRBJ2-1 gives the full variable domain: DSGVTQTPKHLITATGQRVTLRCSPRSGDLSVYWYQQSLDQGLQFLIQYYNGEERAKGNILERFSAQQFPDLHSELNLSSLELGDSALYFCASSATESYCLAGGGNEQFFGPGTRLTVL.

There are a few counts of this clone. The V gene is TRBV6-2 or TRBV6-3, the J gene TRBJ1-2, with 8 positions matching TRBD1. The CDR3 spans 14 residues. Germline loops: CDR1 MNHEY, CDR2 SVGEGT. J lost 8 bases, V lost 2 bases, and 7 bases had no gene match. CDR3 sequence (DNA): TGTGCCAGCAGTTACACGACAGGGGACACAGGCTACACCTTC. It yields the protein CASSYTTGDTGYTF.

Only a few counts were recorded for this clone. The chain combines TRBV19 with TRBJ1-1; unclear D gene. This CDR3 contains 13 residues. Trimming took 3 bases from V and 1 from J, leaving 6 bases between them. CDR1 is LNHDA, CDR2 SQIVND, per germline (reference sequence). CDR3 loop: CASSMRENTEAFF. In DNA, the CDR3 is TGTGCCAGTAGTATGAGGGAGAACACTGAAGCTTTCTTT.

This clone was recorded many times. The chain links TRBV19 to TRBJ2-3, with D perhaps given as TRBD1 or TRBD2 (5 bases each). Germline CDR1 LNHDA, CDR2 SQIVND (reference sequence). The CDR3 contains 13 residues. Trimming removed 2 bases from V and 8 bases from J, with 11 bases in between. The CDR3 sequence: CASSIRDLGTQYF. The CDR3 DNA reads as TGTGCCAGTAGTATAAGGGACCTCGGTACGCAGTATTTT.

By proportion, this clone is medium-sized. Other DNA sequences in the sample encode the same CDR3. The chain's CDR3 is CSAREPGLLGNGYTF. The CDR3 DNA follows: TGCAGTGCTAGAGAGCCGGGACTTTTGGGGAATGGCTACACCTTC. The J gene is TRBJ1-2, the V gene TRBV20-1; D might be TRBD1 (5 bases). The germline V gene encodes CDR1 DFQATT and CDR2 SNEGSKA (reference sequence). The V gene lost 0 bases and the J gene lost 6 bases, with 17 bases spanning the gap. The CDR3 is made up of 15 amino acids.

This clone has only one observation. The junction differs from germline at one of its ends, possibly a read error. The chain combines TRBV20-1 with TRBJ2-1; 7 nucleotides agree with TRBD2. This CDR3 comprises 15 residues. Looked up from germline, CDR1 is DFQATT and CDR2 is SNEGSKA (reference sequence). CDR3: CSASPRTRWSSHGIF. The CDR3 DNA sequence: TGCAGTGCTTCCCCCAGGACTAGATGGAGTTCCCACGGGATCTTC.

There are many counts of this clone. The rearrangement joins TRBV2 to TRBJ1-5; 7 nucleotides match TRBD1. CDR3 length: 17 amino acids. Germline V gene lookup returns CDR1 SNHLY and CDR2 FYNNEI. After removal of 2 bases from V and 1 base from J, the junction contained 8 bases not matched to a gene. CDR3 in amino acids: CASSEMGRGRSNQPQHF. The CDR3 DNA follows: TGTGCCAGCAGTGAAATGGGGAGGGGGCGAAGCAATCAGCCCCAGCATTTT.

This clone has a count of ten or more. V usage is TRBV24-1 and J usage is TRBJ2-1; perhaps TRBD2 as D (6 bases). The CDR3 covers 16 residues. The germline CDR1 and CDR2 sequences are KGHDR and SFDVKD. The ends were cut back, 0 bases at V and 0 bases at J, with 8 bases in the middle. The CDR3 bases are TGTGCCACCAGTGATTTGGCGGGGAGCTCCTACAATGAGCAGTTCTTC. Protein sequence: CATSDLAGSSYNEQFF.

Ten or more counts support this clone. The chain employs TRBV30 and TRBJ2-1, with D perhaps TRBD2 (6 bases). Germline CDR1 GTSNPN, CDR2 SVGIG (reference sequence). This CDR3 has 13 residues. With 5 bases removed from V and 1 base from J, the gap between germline ends came to 9 bases. CDR3 bases: TGTGCCTGGGCTAGCGTTTCCTACAATGAGCAGTTCTTC. Translated: CAWASVSYNEQFF.

The chain recombines TRBV15 with TRBJ2-1; TRBD1 matches at 7 bases. This CDR3 region has 16 residues. V gave up 0 bases and J gave up 5 bases; unmatched junction bases: 7. The germline V gene has CDR1 LNHNV and CDR2 YYDKDF (reference sequence). This CDR3 is CATSRDVAGGNNEQFF. For the CDR3, the DNA is TGTGCCACCAGCAGAGATGTGGCAGGGGGTAACAATGAGCAGTTCTTC.

This rearrangement joins TRBV7-8 to TRBJ1-6; 10 bases are a match to TRBD1. Germline CDR1 reads SGHVS; CDR2 reads FQNEAQ. CDR3 size: 16 residues. Unmatched junction bases numbered 7, after V lost 5 bases and J lost 6 bases. This CDR3 is CASSKNRDRGNSPLHF. DNA for the CDR3: TGTGCCAGCAGCAAAAACCGGGACAGGGGTAATTCACCCCTCCACTTT.

As DNA, the CDR3 is TGTGCCAGCAGCCCTCGACTAGAGGGAGAGGTGGGGCTCTATAATGAGCAGTTCTTC. It specifies CASSPRLEGEVGLYNEQFF. The chain is built from TRBV13 and TRBJ2-1, with a possible D match to TRBD2 (6 bases). The V end lost 5 bases, the J end lost 7 bases, and 30 bases lay between the germline ends. The CDR3 runs to 19 residues. Per the germline V gene, CDR1 is PRHDT and CDR2 is FYEKMQ (reference sequence).

This clone was detected ten times or more. The chain employs TRBV19 and TRBJ2-1; D remains unclear. CDR3 length: 17 amino acids. Germline V gene data show CDR1 as LNHDA and CDR2 as SQIVND (reference sequence). V lost 0 bases to trimming and J lost 4 bases, with 16 bases between them. CDR3 sequence reads: CASSIDRSSSGYNEQFF. The CDR3 DNA is TGTGCCAGTAGTATAGATCGCTCTTCCTCCGGGTACAATGAGCAGTTCTTC.

This clone has at least ten counts. The chain recombines TRBV2 with TRBJ2-5; D could derive from TRBD1 or TRBD2 (5 bases each). The germline V and J ends were trimmed by 8 bases and 7 bases, with 14 bases remaining between them. This CDR3 spans 12 amino acids. The V gene's germline CDR1 is SNHLY and CDR2 FYNNEI. For the CDR3, the DNA is TGTGCCAGCTGCCGGGACGCTAGGACCCAGTACTTC. The encoded protein is CASCRDARTQYF.